Below, one T cell receptor (beta chain) is given with its context. The antigen this receptor binds is unknown. No base-level quality is on record; no much larger clone is a single base apart. TCRbeta CDR3 regions were amplified from genomic DNA by means of the immunoSEQ Assay, a bias-controlled multiplex PCR. In the authors' own workflow: The number of nucleated cells in each sample was estimated by amplification of reference gene primers within the assay. To quantify the absolute abundance of each unique TCRbeta CDR3 rearrangement, sequence reads were collapsed and filtered. For each sample, productive Simpson clonality was calculated by taking the square root of Simpson's diversity index across productive rearrangements. TCRdb obtained this table from immuneACCESS and retained in-frame rearrangements with V and J assigned. These tables miss some clones; where compared with another copy, unresolved V genes account for less than half of the shortfall, and the remainder is unexplained. From that table come the V and J calls and clone size; the DNA was used to work out D and trimming. This sample lists under 130,000 clones; nearly 90% were detected once. Around 3.1% of the sample is taken by the ten largest.

These data come from a study of blood T cell repertoires in COVID-19 (dated by TCRdb to about 2020). Background for the entire study: Collaborator samples came from the United States, Italy and Spain and covered acute and convalescent phases of COVID-19. The prospective study material was composed of cDNA or gDNA derived from T cells, B-cell-depleted T cells, or PBMCs. Deeply sampled blood TCRbeta repertoires from subjects exposed to, actively infected with, or recovered from COVID-19 were included in the dataset. A freely available public database, intended as a resource for researchers studying the immune response to SARS-CoV-2, is where the repertoires were released. Samples came from the ongoing ImmuneRACE study (first 160 participants) plus 1,254 subjects from 6 global collaborators. Nearly every sample came with metadata listing a de-identified subject ID, COVID-19 status, age in years and sex. HLA class I and class II types, where available, came from metadata supplied by the sample provider rather than from assay-based typing.

Trimming takes 2 bases from V and 3 bases from J, and the germline ends sit 11 bases apart. CDR1 is given as MNHEY and CDR2 as SMNVEV, both from the germline V gene (reference sequence). The CDR3 goes from the cysteine to the phenylalanine over 16 residues. The CDR3 DNA has 48 bases and is translated from base 1. Whole blood was collected in K2EDTA tubes by collaborating institutions according to the institutions' own protocols. Collaborator samples were shipped for TCRbeta analysis as frozen whole blood, isolated PBMCs, or DNA extracted from either sample type. General conclusions and limits of the study: The amount of clinical and demographic metadata varied by source and participant and was provided uncurated.

Recombination linked TRBV27 to TRBJ1-6, and TRBD1 may be the D gene, going by 5 matching bases. This TCR was recovered from a man aged 50 to 59 in a cohort sampled during active COVID-19. Source material: peripheral blood. The DNA sequence follows: TGTGCCAGCAGTTTAATCAAAGGGGTCTATAATTCACCCCTCCACTTT. Translation gives CASSLIKGVYNSPLHF.